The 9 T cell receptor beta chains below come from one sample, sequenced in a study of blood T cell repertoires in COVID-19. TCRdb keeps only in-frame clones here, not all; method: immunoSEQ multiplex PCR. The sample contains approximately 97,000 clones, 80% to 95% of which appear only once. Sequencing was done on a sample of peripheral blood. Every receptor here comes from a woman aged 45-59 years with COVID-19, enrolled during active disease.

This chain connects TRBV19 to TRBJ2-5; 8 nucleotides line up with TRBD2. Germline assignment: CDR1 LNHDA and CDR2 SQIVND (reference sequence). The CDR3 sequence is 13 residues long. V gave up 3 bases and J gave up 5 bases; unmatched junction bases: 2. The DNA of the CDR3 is TGTGCCAGTAGTATGGGACTAGTGGAGACCCAGTACTTC. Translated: CASSMGLVETQYF.

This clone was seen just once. For the CDR3, the DNA is TGTGCCAGCAGACCTTCCCCGGGACAGCTCTATGGCTACACCTTC. This sequence encodes CASRPSPGQLYGYTF. The rearrangement links TRBV28 to TRBJ1-2, with 7 positions matching TRBD1. Germline loops: CDR1 MDHEN, CDR2 SYDVKM. The CDR3 contains 15 residues. The V and J ends lost 6 bases and 4 bases, in that order; junction bases with no gene match: 11.

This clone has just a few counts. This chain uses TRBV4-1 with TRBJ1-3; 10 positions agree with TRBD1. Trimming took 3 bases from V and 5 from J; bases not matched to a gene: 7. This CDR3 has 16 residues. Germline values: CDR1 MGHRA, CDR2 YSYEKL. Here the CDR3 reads CASSHPLGQGRNTIYF. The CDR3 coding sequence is TGCGCCAGCAGCCATCCCTTGGGACAGGGGAGAAACACCATATATTTT.

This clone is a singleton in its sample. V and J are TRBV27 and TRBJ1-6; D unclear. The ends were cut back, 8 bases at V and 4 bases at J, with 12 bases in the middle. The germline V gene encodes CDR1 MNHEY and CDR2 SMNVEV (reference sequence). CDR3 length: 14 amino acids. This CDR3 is CASAGDIYNSPLHF. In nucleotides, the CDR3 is TGTGCCAGCGCAGGCGATATTTATAATTCACCCCTCCACTTT.

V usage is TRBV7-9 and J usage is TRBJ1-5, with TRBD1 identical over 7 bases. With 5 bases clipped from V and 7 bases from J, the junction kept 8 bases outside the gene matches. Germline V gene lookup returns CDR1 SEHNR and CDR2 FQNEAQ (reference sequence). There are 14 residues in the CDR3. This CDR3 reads CASSPDRDGQPQHF. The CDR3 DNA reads TGTGCCAGCAGCCCTGACAGGGACGGGCAGCCCCAGCATTTT.

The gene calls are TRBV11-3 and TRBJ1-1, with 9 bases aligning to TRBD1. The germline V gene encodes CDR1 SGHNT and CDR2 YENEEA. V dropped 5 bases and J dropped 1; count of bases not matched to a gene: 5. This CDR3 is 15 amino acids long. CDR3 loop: CASSPRTGENTEAFF. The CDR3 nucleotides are TGTGCCAGCAGCCCTAGGACAGGGGAGAACACTGAAGCTTTCTTT.

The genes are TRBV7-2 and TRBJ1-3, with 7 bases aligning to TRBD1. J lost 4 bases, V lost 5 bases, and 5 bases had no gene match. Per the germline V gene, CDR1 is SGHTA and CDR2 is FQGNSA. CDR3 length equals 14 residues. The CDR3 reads CASSLGDRGNTIYF. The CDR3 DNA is TGTGCCAGCAGCCTTGGGGACAGAGGAAACACCATATATTTT.

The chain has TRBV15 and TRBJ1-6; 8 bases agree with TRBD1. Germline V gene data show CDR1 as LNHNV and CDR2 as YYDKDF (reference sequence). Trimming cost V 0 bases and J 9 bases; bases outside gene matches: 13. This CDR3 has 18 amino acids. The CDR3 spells CATSRERAGGGQVSPLHF. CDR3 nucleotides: TGTGCCACCAGCAGAGAAAGGGCAGGGGGCGGTCAGGTTTCACCCCTCCACTTT.

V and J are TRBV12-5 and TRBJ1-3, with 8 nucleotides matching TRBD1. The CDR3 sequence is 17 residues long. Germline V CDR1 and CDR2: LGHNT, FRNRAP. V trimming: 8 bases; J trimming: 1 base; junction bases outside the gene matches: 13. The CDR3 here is CASLDRVLAESGNTIYF. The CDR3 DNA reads TGTGCTAGTTTGGACAGGGTACTTGCCGAATCTGGAAACACCATATATTTT.